Below, one TCR delta chain is given with its context. This clone occurred a few times. This receptor's antigen is unknown. Qualities for individual bases were not recorded, and no much larger clone is one base off. This sample is drawn from a study of gamma-delta chains in newborns, infants, children (dated by TCRdb to between 2018 and 2021). Concerning the study at large: In the study title, it is stated that polyclonal expansion of innate gammadelta T cells is driven by microbial exposure immediately after birth. How innate gammadelta T cell populations in human newborns were shaped by microbial exposure immediately after birth was investigated in the study.

Its CDR3 holds 16 amino acids, cysteine through phenylalanine. The entry retains the CDR3 DNA only, 48 bases that are in frame from base 1. The run used an Illumina MiSeq. Public reads were reanalyzed in TCRdb with CATT, and rows carrying the same DNA were merged afterwards. The sample profile shows thousands of delta-chain clones; about 1.6% of them were found once. The top ten constitute almost 35% of the sample. The sequence was obtained from a child who was a newborn, infant or young child, either healthy, febrile or measles-vaccinated (not recorded which). The source material was blood. The assigned J gene is TRDJ1, but the V gene is uncalled; the table's D gene call, TRDD3, was not cross checked with the DNA. For the CDR3, the sequence is CATGVWGLAGSDKLIF. The nucleotides are TGTGCCACCGGGGTCTGGGGCCTCGCCGGCTCCGATAAACTCATCTTT.